The following is a T cell receptor (beta chain) sequence with its context. The CDR3 sequence is 13 residues long. The junction had 4 bases not matched to a gene; V was cut back by 4 bases and J by 7 bases. Assay used: immunoSEQ multiplex PCR; TCRdb lists only in-frame clones, some missing. Among around 290,000 clones, approximately 86% were seen once, and the ten largest hold 1%. These data are taken from a study of blood T cell repertoires in COVID-19. About the research overall: Acute and convalescent COVID-19 samples came from the United States, Italy and Spain. T cells, B-cell-depleted T cells, or PBMCs provided the cDNA or gDNA that served as material.

Recovered Cohort 3 donors showed two negative PCRs, clearance, or symptom resolution. The clonotype originates from a woman in her 30s who had recovered from COVID-19. Sequencing was done on a sample of PBMCs or T cells enriched from blood (not recorded which). V usage is TRBV12-3 or TRBV12-4 and J usage is TRBJ1-2; 9 positions match TRBD1. CDR3 sequence reads: CASSWGQGRGYTF. In DNA form, the CDR3 reads TGTGCCAGCAGTTGGGGACAGGGTCGTGGCTACACCTTC.